The 4 T cell receptor beta chains in this list originate from one sample, sequenced in a study of technical replicates of blood from a handful of donors. Data came from immunoSEQ multiplex PCR; TCRdb stores just in-frame clones and leaves some out. The repertoire consists of about 80,000 clones, with more than 85% occurring once and the leading ten covering about 0.39%. Sequenced: T cells isolated from PBMCs. Source of these receptors: a human donor in good health.

The rearrangement joins TRBV21-1 to TRBJ1-5; no DNA check was done on the table's D call, TRBD1. TRBV21-1 is described as a pseudogene. CDR3 length: 16 residues. The CDR3 region has the DNA TGTGCCAGCAGCAAAGGTGCCCGGGACAACAATCAGCCCCAGCATTTT. It codes for CASSKGARDNNQPQHF.

The gene calls are TRBV5-1 and TRBJ2-7, with D tentatively TRBD1 (5 bases). V lost 5 bases and J 4 bases, leaving 16 bases between the germline ends. The CDR3 sequence is 14 residues long. The germline V gene encodes CDR1 SGHRS and CDR2 YFSETQ. The CDR3 is CASRARGGQYEQYF. The DNA for the CDR3 is TGCGCCAGCAGGGCCCGCGGCGGACAATACGAGCAGTACTTC.

This sequence joins TRBV9 and TRBJ2-5; D is perhaps TRBD2 (6 bases). The germline V and J ends were trimmed by 3 bases and 4 bases, with 13 bases remaining between them. The CDR3 length is 14 residues. CDR1 SGDLS and CDR2 YYNGEE come from the germline V gene. The CDR3 loop reads CASSAQLARETQYF. The CDR3 DNA is TGTGCCAGCAGCGCCCAACTAGCTAGAGAGACCCAGTACTTC.

The gene calls are TRBV13 and TRBJ1-1; D is uncertain. This CDR3 region has 14 residues. V lost 4 bases, J lost 6 bases, and 15 bases lay in between. Per the germline V gene, CDR1 is PRHDT and CDR2 is FYEKMQ (reference sequence). This chain's CDR3 is CASSSRPANPEAFF. CDR3 DNA: TGTGCCAGCAGCTCTAGGCCGGCCAATCCTGAAGCTTTCTTT. Using reference TRBV13 and TRBJ1-1 for the parts outside the CDR3, the full variable domain is AAGVIQSPRHLIKEKRETATLKCYPIPRHDTVYWYQQGPGQDPQFLISFYEKMQSDKGSIPDRFSAQQFSDYHSELNMSSLELGDSALYFCASSSRPANPEAFFGQGTRLTVV.